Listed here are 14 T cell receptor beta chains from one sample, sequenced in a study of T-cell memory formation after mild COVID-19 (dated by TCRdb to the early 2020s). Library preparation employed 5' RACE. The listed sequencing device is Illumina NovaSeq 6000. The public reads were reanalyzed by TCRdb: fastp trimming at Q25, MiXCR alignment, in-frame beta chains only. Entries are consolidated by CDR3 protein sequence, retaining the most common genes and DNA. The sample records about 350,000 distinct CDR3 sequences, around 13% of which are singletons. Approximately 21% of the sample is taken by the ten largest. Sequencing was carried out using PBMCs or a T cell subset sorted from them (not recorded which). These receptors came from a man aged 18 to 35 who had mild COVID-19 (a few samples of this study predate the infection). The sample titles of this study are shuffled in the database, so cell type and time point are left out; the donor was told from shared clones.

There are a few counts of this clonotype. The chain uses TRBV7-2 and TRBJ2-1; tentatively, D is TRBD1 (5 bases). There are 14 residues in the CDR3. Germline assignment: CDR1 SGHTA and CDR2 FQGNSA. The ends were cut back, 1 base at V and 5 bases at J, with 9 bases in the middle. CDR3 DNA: TGTGCCAGCAGCTTAGAACAGGTGCACAATGAGCAGTTCTTC. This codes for CASSLEQVHNEQFF.

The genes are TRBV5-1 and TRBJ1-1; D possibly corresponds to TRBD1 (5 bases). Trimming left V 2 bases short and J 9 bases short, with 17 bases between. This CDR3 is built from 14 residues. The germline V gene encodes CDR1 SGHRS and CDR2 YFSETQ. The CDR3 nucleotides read TGCGCCAGCAGCTTCGGCTCGACTGACAGAAAAGCTTTCTTT. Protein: CASSFGSTDRKAFF.

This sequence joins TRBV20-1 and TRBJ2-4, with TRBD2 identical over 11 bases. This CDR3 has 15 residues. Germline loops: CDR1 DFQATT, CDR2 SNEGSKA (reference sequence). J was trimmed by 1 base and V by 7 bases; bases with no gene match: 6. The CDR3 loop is CSDSGGADAKNIQYF. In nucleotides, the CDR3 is TGCAGTGATAGCGGGGGGGCCGACGCCAAAAACATTCAGTACTTC.

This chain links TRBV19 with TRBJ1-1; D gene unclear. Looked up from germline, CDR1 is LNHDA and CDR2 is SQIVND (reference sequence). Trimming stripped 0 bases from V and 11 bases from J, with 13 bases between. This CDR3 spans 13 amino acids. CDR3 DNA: TGTGCCAGTAGTATAGAGGTGAGGGTCGCGGCTTTCTTT. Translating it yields CASSIEVRVAAFF.

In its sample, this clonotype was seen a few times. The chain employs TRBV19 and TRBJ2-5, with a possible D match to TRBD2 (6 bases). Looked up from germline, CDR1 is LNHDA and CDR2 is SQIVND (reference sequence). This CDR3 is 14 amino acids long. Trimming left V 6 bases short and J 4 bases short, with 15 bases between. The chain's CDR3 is CASRPDGGLETQYF. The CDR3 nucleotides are TGTGCCAGTAGACCAGACGGGGGTTTAGAGACCCAGTACTTC. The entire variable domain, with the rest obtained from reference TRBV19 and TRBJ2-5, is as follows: DGGITQSPKYLFRKEGQNVTLSCEQNLNHDAMYWYRQDPGQGLRLIYYSQIVNDFQKGDIAEGYSVSREKKESFPLTVTSAQKNPTAFYLCASRPDGGLETQYFGPGTRLLVL.

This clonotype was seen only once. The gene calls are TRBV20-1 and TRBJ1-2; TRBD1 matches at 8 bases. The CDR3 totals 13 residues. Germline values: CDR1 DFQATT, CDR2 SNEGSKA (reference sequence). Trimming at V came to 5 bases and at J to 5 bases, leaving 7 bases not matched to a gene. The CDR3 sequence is CSAPGQVQYGYTF. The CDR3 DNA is TGCAGTGCTCCGGGACAGGTCCAATATGGCTACACCTTC.

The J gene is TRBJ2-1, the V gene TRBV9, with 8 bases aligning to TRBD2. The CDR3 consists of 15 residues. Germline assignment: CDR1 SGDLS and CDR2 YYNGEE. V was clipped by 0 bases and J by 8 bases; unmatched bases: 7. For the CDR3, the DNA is TGTGCCAGCAGCGTAGCCGGGGGGGCCTTGCATGAGCAGTTCTTC. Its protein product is CASSVAGGALHEQFF.

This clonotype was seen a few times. CDR3 region: CASSPPPRGRETQYF. The CDR3 DNA sequence: TGTGCCAGCAGCCCCCCCCCCCGGGGCAGAGAGACCCAGTACTTC. This sequence joins TRBV11-2 and TRBJ2-5, with D possibly called TRBD1 or TRBD2 (5 bases each). The CDR3 consists of 15 residues. The V and J ends lost 5 bases and 4 bases respectively, with 17 bases between them. The germline V gene has CDR1 SGHAT and CDR2 FQNNGV. Drawing the rest from reference TRBV11-2 and TRBJ2-5, the complete variable domain is EAGVAQSPRYKIIEKRQSVAFWCNPISGHATLYWYQQILGQGPKLLIQFQNNGVVDDSQLPKDRFSAERLKGVDSTLKIQPAKLEDSAVYLCASSPPPRGRETQYFGPGTRLLVL.

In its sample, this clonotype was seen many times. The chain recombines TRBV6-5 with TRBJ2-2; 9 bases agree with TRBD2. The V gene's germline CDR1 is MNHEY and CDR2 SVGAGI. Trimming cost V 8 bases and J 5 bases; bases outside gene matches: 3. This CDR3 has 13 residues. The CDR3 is CASELAGTGELFF. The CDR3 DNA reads TGTGCCAGCGAGCTAGCGGGGACCGGGGAGCTGTTTTTT.

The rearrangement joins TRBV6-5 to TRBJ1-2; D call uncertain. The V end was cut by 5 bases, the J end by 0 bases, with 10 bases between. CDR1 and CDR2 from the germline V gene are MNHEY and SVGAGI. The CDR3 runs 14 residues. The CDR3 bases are TGTGCCAGCAGTGTGACATCAGCTAACTATGGCTACACCTTC. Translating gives CASSVTSANYGYTF.

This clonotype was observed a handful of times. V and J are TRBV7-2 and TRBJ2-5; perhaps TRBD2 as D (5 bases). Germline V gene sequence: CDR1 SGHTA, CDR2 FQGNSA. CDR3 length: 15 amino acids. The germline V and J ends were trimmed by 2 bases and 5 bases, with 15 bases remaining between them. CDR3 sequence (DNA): TGTGCCAGCAGCTTAACCCACGTGAGGGCGGAGACCCAGTACTTC. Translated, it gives CASSLTHVRAETQYF. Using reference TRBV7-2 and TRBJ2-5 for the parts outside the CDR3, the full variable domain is GAGVSQSPSNKVTEKGKDVELRCDPISGHTALYWYRQSLGQGLEFLIYFQGNSAPDKSGLPSDRFSAERTGGSVSTLTIQRTQQEDSAVYLCASSLTHVRAETQYFGPGTRLLVL.

The CDR3 is CASSLWAYNEQFF. CDR3 DNA: TGTGCCAGCAGCTTATGGGCCTACAATGAGCAGTTCTTC. V and J are TRBV7-2 and TRBJ2-1; D unresolved. This CDR3 has 13 residues. Germline CDR1 SGHTA, CDR2 FQGNSA. V was cut by 2 bases and J by 2 bases, with 4 bases left in between.

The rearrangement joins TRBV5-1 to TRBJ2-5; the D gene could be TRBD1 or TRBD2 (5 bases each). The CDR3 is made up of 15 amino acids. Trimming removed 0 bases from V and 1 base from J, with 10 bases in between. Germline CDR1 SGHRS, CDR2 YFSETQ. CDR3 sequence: CASSLAGTVQETQYF. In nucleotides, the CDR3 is TGCGCCAGCAGCTTGGCAGGGACCGTCCAAGAGACCCAGTACTTC.

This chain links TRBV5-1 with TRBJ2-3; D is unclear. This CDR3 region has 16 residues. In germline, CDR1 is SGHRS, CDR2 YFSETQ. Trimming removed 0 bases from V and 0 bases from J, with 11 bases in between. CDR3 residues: CASSLEGSPSTDTQYF. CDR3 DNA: TGCGCCAGCAGCTTGGAGGGCAGTCCTAGCACAGATACGCAGTATTTT.